This entry lists 12 T cell receptor beta chains sequenced from one sample in a study of blood T cell repertoires in COVID-19. Assay: immunoSEQ multiplex PCR; the TCRdb copy retains only in-frame clones and omits some. The sample shows 80,000 to 100,000 clones, approximately 86% of them seen only once. The specimen sequenced was peripheral blood. The receptors shown here come from a woman aged 80 or over with acute or convalescent COVID-19.

V gene TRBV2 combines with J gene TRBJ1-4; D is ambiguous. V was clipped by 4 bases and J by 6 bases, with 9 bases between them. The CDR3 runs to 13 residues. Germline assignment: CDR1 SNHLY and CDR2 FYNNEI. CDR3 DNA sequence: TGTGCCAGCAGTGGGGTGGCGGATGAAAAACTGTTTTTT. The encoded protein is CASSGVADEKLFF.

The V and J genes are TRBV5-1 and TRBJ1-2; 7 nucleotides line up with TRBD1. V lost 2 bases and J lost 4; bases outside the gene matches: 8. CDR3 length equals 15 residues. From germline, CDR1 is SGHRS and CDR2 YFSETQ. In nucleotides, the CDR3 is TGCGCCAGCAGCTTCCGCCAGGGGGAAGGCTATGGCTACACCTTC. It translates to CASSFRQGEGYGYTF.

In regard to this clone: The missing conserved phenylalanine or tryptophan at the end of this CDR3 makes a read error likely. Because the CDR3's place on the DNA is in doubt, the DNA is left out and the CDR3 is given as listed by TCRdb. The genes are TRBV28 and TRBJ2-7; no DNA check was done on the table's D call, TRBD1. Germline CDR1 reads MDHEN; CDR2 reads SYDVKM. Ends included, the CDR3 has 11 residues. CDR3 in amino acids: CASGPSWGNEI.

The chain links TRBV18 to TRBJ2-3, with 11 bases identical to TRBD2. Germline CDR1 KGHSH, CDR2 LQKENI. The V and J ends lost 6 bases and 5 bases, in that order; junction bases with no gene match: 10. The CDR3 extends over 16 amino acids. DNA for the CDR3: TGTGCCAGCTCCCTAAATAGCGGGGGGGCTGAAGATACGCAGTATTTT. This codes for CASSLNSGGAEDTQYF.

J is TRBJ1-1 and V is TRBV7-9; 8 positions agree with TRBD1. The CDR3 is made up of 14 amino acids. V gave up 4 bases and J gave up 5 bases; unmatched junction bases: 6. Looked up from germline, CDR1 is SEHNR and CDR2 is FQNEAQ (reference sequence). CDR3 coding DNA: TGTGCCAGCAGCTACGGACAGGGTGAAACTGAAGCTTTCTTT. Encoded protein: CASSYGQGETEAFF.

The V call is TRBV27, the J call TRBJ2-2, with 7 nucleotides matching TRBD1. CDR3 length: 14 residues. CDR1 is MNHEY and CDR2 is SMNVEV in the germline V gene (reference sequence). Trimming took 4 bases from V and 8 from J; bases not matched to a gene: 7. CDR3 amino acids: CASSSTGSQGELFF. CDR3 nucleotide sequence: TGTGCCAGCAGTTCGACAGGGAGTCAAGGGGAGCTGTTTTTT.

The table lists this clone with a count of one. The rearrangement uses TRBV29-1 and TRBJ2-7; a weak D match, TRBD2 (5 bases). Trimming cost V 6 bases and J 1 base, with 10 bases left between them. Germline V CDR1 and CDR2: SQVTM, ANQGSEA. This CDR3 is built from 12 residues. This CDR3 reads CSVGGPSYEQYF. In DNA form, the CDR3 reads TGCAGCGTAGGCGGGCCTTCCTACGAGCAGTACTTC.

This chain connects TRBV6-5 to TRBJ1-1, with a possible D match to TRBD1 (6 bases). The germline V and J ends were trimmed by 1 base and 2 bases, with 11 bases remaining between them. The CDR3 consists of 15 residues. Germline values: CDR1 MNHEY, CDR2 SVGAGI. The CDR3 sequence: CASSYWGQGNTEAFF. The DNA of the CDR3 is TGTGCCAGCAGTTACTGGGGGCAGGGTAACACTGAAGCTTTCTTT.

The chain is built from TRBV7-6 and TRBJ2-7; TRBD2 is a possible D gene (7 bases). CDR1 is SGHVS, CDR2 FNYEAQ, per germline. Deletions cut 5 bases from V and 7 bases from J, with 12 bases between. The CDR3 sequence is 12 residues long. The CDR3 loop is CASSNRGGEQYF. The DNA of the CDR3 is TGTGCCAGCAGCAATAGGGGGGGGGAGCAGTACTTC.

V is TRBV9 and J is TRBJ1-1, with 10 bases matching TRBD1. The CDR3 extends over 15 amino acids. Germline trimming cut 5 bases from V and 1 base from J; bases unmatched to any gene: 5. In germline, CDR1 is SGDLS, CDR2 YYNGEE. The CDR3 loop is CASRPDRGWNTEAFF. The DNA of the CDR3 is TGTGCCAGCAGGCCGGACAGGGGGTGGAACACTGAAGCTTTCTTT.

The chain has TRBV2 and TRBJ1-2; a weak D match, TRBD1 (6 bases). V was pared by 4 bases and J by 6 bases, with 12 bases between. This CDR3 is built from 13 residues. Germline-derived CDR1 and CDR2 are SNHLY and FYNNEI. The CDR3 DNA sequence: TGTGCCAGCAGTGTTGACGGGACACATGGCTACACCTTC. Amino acid sequence: CASSVDGTHGYTF.

The CDR3 DNA is TGTGCCAGCAGCCGGACAGCCTATGGCTACACCTTC. Residues: CASSRTAYGYTF. This sequence joins TRBV11-2 and TRBJ1-2, with D possibly matching TRBD1 (6 bases). V was pared by 5 bases and J by 4 bases, with 8 bases between. The germline V gene has CDR1 SGHAT and CDR2 FQNNGV. The length of the CDR3 is 12 residues.